What follows is one T cell receptor (beta chain) and its context. Its specificity is not known. This specimen belongs to a study of cytomegalovirus exposure and HLA in healthy donors. V shed 4 bases, J shed 9 bases, and the junction held 9 bases outside the gene matches. The CDR3 consists of 15 residues. From germline, CDR1 is SGHRS and CDR2 YFSETQ. Nominally healthy donors were sampled, though unrecorded immune exposures were likely. Whole-study findings and limits: As a later analysis showed, a missense DCLRE1C variant was linked to trimming of TCR beta V- and J-genes. Reported results showed that the classifier diagnosed cytomegalovirus status with high specificity and sensitivity.

60 Vbeta and 13 Jbeta primers were used in PCR. The assay was immunoSEQ multiplex PCR, and TCRdb's table has in-frame clones only and misses some. Here the sample spans around 100,000 clones, less than 75% being singletons. The sequenced material came from PBMCs. The chain has TRBV5-1 and TRBJ1-6; 8 bases match TRBD1. This receptor was identified in a man aged 30 to 45 in good health and CMV-seronegative. In DNA form, the CDR3 reads TGCGCCAGCAGCCGAGATAGGACAGGGAGTTCACCCCTCCACTTT. Protein: CASSRDRTGSSPLHF.